The 20 T cell receptor beta chains presented below share a single source sample, sequenced in a study of cytomegalovirus exposure and HLA in healthy donors. With 60 Vbeta and 13 Jbeta primers, the PCR was carried out. Sequencing used immunoSEQ multiplex PCR; TCRdb keeps in-frame clones, though not all of them. The sample table includes some 75,000 clones. Sequencing was performed on PBMCs. These receptors came from a female donor in good health and CMV-seropositive.

The chain is built from TRBV30 and TRBJ1-1; perhaps TRBD1 as D (5 bases). This CDR3 contains 13 residues. V gave up 4 bases and J gave up 2 bases, with 11 bases separating them. CDR1 and CDR2 (germline): GTSNPN, SVGIG (reference sequence). In DNA, the CDR3 is TGTGCCTGGACCCCCGGGGGAAACACTGAAGCTTTCTTT. This sequence encodes CAWTPGGNTEAFF.

The chain is built from TRBV11-2 and TRBJ2-5; tentative D call: TRBD2 (6 bases). The V gene lost 5 bases and the J gene lost 7 bases, with 20 bases spanning the gap. CDR1 and CDR2 from the germline V gene are SGHAT and FQNNGV. The CDR3 consists of 15 residues. The CDR3 spells CASSPLRGLSGTQYF. CDR3 coding DNA: TGTGCCAGCAGCCCCCTCCGGGGGTTATCAGGGACCCAGTACTTC.

The chain links TRBV6-5 to TRBJ1-2; 9 bases match TRBD1. In germline, CDR1 is MNHEY, CDR2 SVGAGI. This CDR3 contains 12 residues. The V and J ends lost 8 bases and 8 bases, in that order; junction bases with no gene match: 6. The CDR3 nucleotides read TGTGCCAGCCGGGGACAGGGCGGGGGCTACACCTTC. Amino acid sequence: CASRGQGGGYTF.

This rearrangement joins TRBV6-4 to TRBJ1-1, with TRBD1 matching 11 bases. Germline CDR1 is MRHNA and CDR2 is SNTAGT. Germline trimming cut 6 bases from V and 5 bases from J; bases unmatched to any gene: 20. CDR3 size: 19 residues. CDR3 protein: CASRPSGQGAPRGQTEAFF. The CDR3 nucleotides read TGTGCCAGCAGGCCAAGTGGACAGGGGGCGCCCCGGGGGCAAACTGAAGCTTTCTTT.

The chain joins TRBV19 to TRBJ1-1; D might be TRBD1 (6 bases). Germline V gene lookup returns CDR1 LNHDA and CDR2 SQIVND (reference sequence). CDR3 size: 14 residues. V dropped 2 bases and J dropped 1 base, with 8 bases sitting between them. The CDR3 loop reads CASSIRTANTEAFF. The CDR3 nucleotides read TGTGCCAGTAGTATAAGGACAGCGAACACTGAAGCTTTCTTT.

This sequence joins TRBV6-5 and TRBJ2-7; 10 bases are a match to TRBD2. V was clipped by 6 bases and J by 5 bases; unmatched bases: 7. The CDR3 extends over 14 amino acids. Germline-derived CDR1 and CDR2 are MNHEY and SVGAGI. The CDR3 sequence: CASSLAGAKNEQYF. The DNA for the CDR3 is TGTGCCAGCAGCCTAGCGGGGGCGAAAAACGAGCAGTACTTC.

This sequence joins TRBV18 and TRBJ2-7; D gene ambiguous. The CDR3 totals 13 residues. CDR1 and CDR2 (germline): KGHSH, LQKENI. Trimming stripped 5 bases from V and 3 bases from J, with 11 bases between. The CDR3: CASSESILYEQYF. The CDR3, as DNA: TGTGCCAGCTCAGAGTCGATCCTCTACGAGCAGTACTTC.

CDR3 in DNA: TGTGCCATCAGTGGAGGACAGCTGGCCTACGAGCAGTACTTC. Translating gives CAISGGQLAYEQYF. This chain uses TRBV10-3 with TRBJ2-7; maybe TRBD1 (6 bases). The CDR3 loop spans 14 amino acids. The V gene lost 4 bases and the J gene lost 2 bases, with 12 bases spanning the gap. Per germline, CDR1 ENHRY and CDR2 SYGVKD.

The chain links TRBV6-6 to TRBJ1-1; tentatively, D is TRBD1 (5 bases). The CDR3 loop spans 14 amino acids. From germline, CDR1 is MNHNY and CDR2 SVGAGI (reference sequence). Between the trimmed V and J ends, which lost 5 bases and 5 bases, there was a span of 15 bases. Written as DNA, the CDR3 is TGTGCCAGCAGTCTAAAAGGGGCAGGGACTGAAGCTTTCTTT. Residues: CASSLKGAGTEAFF.

The chain recombines TRBV28 with TRBJ2-7; a possible D gene is TRBD2 (5 bases). The length of the CDR3 is 14 residues. The germline V gene has CDR1 MDHEN and CDR2 SYDVKM. V was shortened by 2 bases and J by 4 bases, with 12 bases between the two germline ends. In DNA, the CDR3 is TGTGCCAGCAGTTTAACGGGGTGGAGGTACGAGCAGTACTTC. Amino acids: CASSLTGWRYEQYF.

CDR3 region: CASSLRRGRIDEQFF. DNA of the CDR3: TGTGCCAGCAGCTTACGTAGGGGGCGCATAGATGAGCAGTTCTTC. The chain links TRBV7-9 to TRBJ2-1, with 7 positions matching TRBD1. Trimming took 2 bases from V and 8 from J; bases not matched to a gene: 9. The CDR3 has 15 amino acids. CDR1 is SEHNR and CDR2 is FQNEAQ in the germline V gene (reference sequence).

This chain links TRBV30 with TRBJ1-5; no clear D gene. Trimming cost V 0 bases and J 6 bases, with 18 bases left between them. There are 16 residues in the CDR3. CDR1 GTSNPN and CDR2 SVGIG come from the germline V gene (reference sequence). CDR3 nucleotides: TGTGCCTGGAGTGTTTTTGGGCGAACTGTCGGTCAGCCCCAGCATTTT. Protein sequence: CAWSVFGRTVGQPQHF.

The rearrangement uses TRBV2 and TRBJ2-7; D is perhaps TRBD1 (5 bases). Germline lookup yields CDR1 SNHLY and CDR2 FYNNEI. The CDR3 length is 14 residues. V shed 2 bases and J shed 12 bases, with 20 bases lying between them. CDR3: CASSELQGRAVRYF. The CDR3 region has the DNA TGTGCCAGCAGTGAACTCCAGGGAAGGGCTGTCAGGTACTTC.

On this clone: Different DNA sequences within this sample yield the same CDR3. This chain uses TRBV4-3 with TRBJ2-7; D is possibly TRBD2 (6 bases). V was cut by 4 bases and J by 4 bases, with 11 bases left in between. Germline V gene data show CDR1 as LGHNA and CDR2 as YSLEER. The CDR3 runs to 13 residues. The CDR3 nucleotides read TGCGCCAGCAGCCCGGGGGTTAGATACGAGCAGTACTTC. Its protein product is CASSPGVRYEQYF.

The rearrangement links TRBV11-1 to TRBJ1-5; no firm D call. The CDR3 extends over 13 amino acids. Trimming pared 3 bases from V and 0 bases from J, leaving 3 bases between. The germline gives CDR1 SGHAT, CDR2 FQDESV (reference sequence). The CDR3 DNA follows: TGTGCCAGCAGCTTCAGTAGCAATCAGCCCCAGCATTTT. Translating gives CASSFSSNQPQHF.

The rearrangement uses TRBV27 and TRBJ1-1; tentatively, D is TRBD1 (5 bases). The germline gives CDR1 MNHEY, CDR2 SMNVEV (reference sequence). The V end was cut by 5 bases, the J end by 1 base, with 11 bases between. This CDR3 comprises 14 residues. The CDR3 sequence: CASSPQTANTEAFF. The DNA of the CDR3 is TGTGCCAGCAGTCCTCAGACAGCGAACACTGAAGCTTTCTTT.

The V call is TRBV18, the J call TRBJ1-1; D unresolved. This CDR3 is built from 12 residues. V lost 4 bases and J lost 7, with 10 bases in between. Germline CDR1 reads KGHSH; CDR2 reads LQKENI. CDR3 sequence: CASSQNRVEAFF. In DNA form, the CDR3 reads TGTGCCAGCTCACAAAACAGAGTTGAAGCTTTCTTT.

The rearrangement joins TRBV18 to TRBJ2-3, with a weak D call TRBD2 (5 bases). This CDR3 spans 12 amino acids. Trimming pared 1 base from V and 6 bases from J, leaving 5 bases between. The germline gives CDR1 KGHSH, CDR2 LQKENI. Here the CDR3 reads CASSPRGDTQYF. CDR3 nucleotide sequence: TGTGCCAGCTCACCACGCGGGGATACGCAGTATTTT.

The CDR3 loop reads CASSLDGLGENEQFF. The DNA for the CDR3 is TGCGCCAGCAGCTTGGACGGACTGGGAGAGAATGAGCAGTTCTTC. The chain links TRBV5-1 to TRBJ2-1, with D tentatively TRBD2 (5 bases). Germline values: CDR1 SGHRS, CDR2 YFSETQ. Trimming left V 0 bases short and J 7 bases short, with 14 bases between. This CDR3 has 15 amino acids.

The V call is TRBV7-3, the J call TRBJ2-1; TRBD2 matches at 9 bases. V shed 0 bases and J 8 bases; nucleotides not matched to a gene: 11. CDR1 and CDR2 from the germline V gene are SGHTA and FQGTGA. The CDR3 is 17 amino acids. The CDR3 sequence: CASSLTSVGLAGYEQFF. CDR3 bases: TGTGCCAGCAGCTTAACGAGTGTCGGCCTAGCGGGATATGAGCAGTTCTTC.